These 21 T cell receptor beta chains were all obtained from the same sample, sequenced in a study of post-analysis software for immune sequencing data. Whole-study results and caveats: A handful of TRBV segments were significantly more frequent in patients than in controls. TRBV5-6, TRBV5-1 and TRBV20-1 were among these segments.

These receptors are not linked to any known antigen. Unique-molecular-identifier-tagged TCR beta cDNA libraries were used. TCRdb recomputed calls from the PCR reads with MiXCR, one row per CDR3 protein. The data show approximately 690,000 distinct CDR3 sequences, with approximately 60% seen just once and over 9% held by the top ten. Specimen: blood. These receptors originate from a girl aged 2 to 10 with multiple sclerosis.

The V call is TRBV10-2, the J call TRBJ1-5; D not resolved. The CDR3 is made up of 14 amino acids. Germline CDR1 and CDR2: WSHSY and SAAADI. Trimming took off 6 bases at V and 5 bases at J, with 14 bases between the two ends. CDR3 nucleotides: TGCGCCAGCAGGAAAGACTCCTGGGATCAGCCCCAGCATTTT. Translation gives CASRKDSWDQPQHF.

In this sample, this clonotype turned up once. The gene calls are TRBV3-1 and TRBJ2-5; D is perhaps TRBD2 (6 bases). V lost 4 bases and J 1 base, leaving 16 bases between the germline ends. Germline V gene lookup returns CDR1 LGHDT and CDR2 YNNKEL (reference sequence). This CDR3 is built from 16 residues. CDR3 region: CASSPYGAGPQETQYF. Written as DNA, the CDR3 is TGTGCCAGCAGCCCATATGGTGCGGGACCCCAAGAGACCCAGTACTTC.

The rearrangement uses TRBV5-1 and TRBJ2-7, with D possibly TRBD2 on 6 matching bases. Germline V gives CDR1 SGHRS, CDR2 YFSETQ. V lost 2 bases, J lost 1 base, and 10 bases lay in between. The CDR3 extends over 14 amino acids. The CDR3 here is CASSFLSGSYEQYF. The DNA of the CDR3 is TGCGCCAGCAGCTTTTTGAGCGGGTCCTACGAGCAGTACTTC.

The J gene is TRBJ2-4, the V gene TRBV10-3; D ambiguous. The CDR3 totals 15 residues. The V gene lost 0 bases and the J gene lost 8 bases, with 14 bases spanning the gap. Per the germline V gene, CDR1 is ENHRY and CDR2 is SYGVKD. CDR3 nucleotides: TGTGCCATCAGTGAGTCTCAGAGGCGTAGAGACATTCAGTACTTC. Its translation is CAISESQRRRDIQYF.

This clonotype was detected only a few times. This chain uses TRBV12-3 or TRBV12-4 with TRBJ2-5; no firm D call. The CDR3 contains 15 residues. V was shortened by 3 bases and J by 2 bases, with 13 bases between the two germline ends. The CDR3 sequence is CASSFQELDQETQYF. CDR3 DNA: TGTGCCAGCAGTTTTCAGGAGCTGGATCAAGAGACCCAGTACTTC.

Regarding this clonotype: At one of its ends the junction is not consistent with the germline gene, which may arise from a read error. This chain connects TRBV6-1 to TRBJ1-1; D is unresolved. The length of the CDR3 is 14 residues. The germline CDR1 and CDR2 sequences are MNHNS and SASEGT. This CDR3 reads CASREALRRFEAFF. The CDR3 bases are TGTGCCAGCAGGGAAGCGCTTCGACGGTTTGAAGCTTTCTTT.

The chain carries TRBV20-1 and TRBJ2-5; D not certain. Germline V lookup: CDR1 DFQATT, CDR2 SNEGSKA (reference sequence). The germline V and J ends were trimmed by 0 bases and 1 base, with 12 bases remaining between them. The CDR3 consists of 15 residues. CDR3 DNA sequence: TGCAGTGCTAGAGATTGGGCGGACCCCCAAGAGACCCAGTACTTC. It yields the protein CSARDWADPQETQYF.

The chain recombines TRBV6-2 or TRBV6-3 with TRBJ2-5, with 10 bases identical to TRBD2. The CDR3 is 16 residues long. The V and J ends lost 4 bases and 6 bases, in that order; junction bases with no gene match: 11. CDR1 is MNHEY and CDR2 is SVGEGT in the germline V gene. In DNA, the CDR3 is TGTGCCAGCAGTTCTAGCGGGAGCTTCCTCGGCCAGACCCAGTACTTC. This translates into CASSSSGSFLGQTQYF.

CDR3 in DNA: TGCAGTGCTGCCCGCCCAGGGGGGAATGAGCAGTTCTTC. It codes for CSAARPGGNEQFF. The chain joins TRBV20-1 to TRBJ2-1, with D perhaps TRBD1 (7 bases). Trimming cost V 5 bases and J 7 bases, with 15 bases left between them. CDR1 and CDR2 (germline): DFQATT, SNEGSKA (reference sequence). The CDR3 covers 13 residues.

The chain recombines TRBV15 with TRBJ2-7, with D perhaps TRBD1 (5 bases). The V and J ends lost 1 base and 2 bases respectively, with 12 bases between them. CDR1 and CDR2 from the germline V gene are LNHNV and YYDKDF (reference sequence). CDR3 length: 15 amino acids. The CDR3 spells CATSRGIGRAYEQYF. CDR3 nucleotide sequence: TGTGCCACCAGCAGAGGCATCGGCAGGGCCTACGAGCAGTACTTC.

This clonotype was counted between two and nine times. J is TRBJ1-2 and V is TRBV6-5; TRBD1 matches at 7 bases. With V trimmed by 0 bases and J by 5 bases, 6 bases remained unmatched. The CDR3 contains 15 residues. Germline V CDR1 and CDR2: MNHEY, SVGAGI. The CDR3 sequence: CASSYSRGQGYGYTF. The CDR3 coding sequence is TGTGCCAGCAGTTACTCTAGGGGGCAAGGGTATGGCTACACCTTC.

The chain uses TRBV7-9 and TRBJ1-1; D is undetermined. Germline V CDR1 and CDR2: SEHNR, FQNEAQ (reference sequence). CDR3 length equals 17 residues. Trimming took off 1 base at V and 6 bases at J, with 21 bases between the two ends. In DNA, the CDR3 is TGTGCCAGCAGCTTAGGGAGGCTACGAAACCGCCGGGCTGAAGCTTTCTTT. It yields the protein CASSLGRLRNRRAEAFF.

The chain has TRBV29-1 and TRBJ2-7, with 9 bases that match TRBD1. V lost 2 bases, J lost 5 bases, and 7 bases stayed unmatched. CDR1 is SQVTM, CDR2 ANQGSEA, per germline. CDR3 length: 14 residues. DNA of the CDR3: TGCAGCGTTGAATTTACAGGGGGCCTTGACGAGCAGTACTTC. It encodes CSVEFTGGLDEQYF.

This clonotype was counted ten times or more. This sequence joins TRBV29-1 and TRBJ2-1; 13 nucleotides agree with TRBD2. CDR3 length equals 14 residues. V was clipped by 3 bases and J by 7 bases; unmatched bases: 3. The V gene's germline CDR1 is SQVTM and CDR2 ANQGSEA. CDR3 nucleotides: TGCAGCGTTGACGGACTAGCGGGGGTAAATGAGCAGTTCTTC. The encoded protein is CSVDGLAGVNEQFF.

With regard to this clonotype: The junction differs from germline at one of its ends, possibly a read error. The chain carries TRBV5-4 and TRBJ2-5; D possibly corresponds to TRBD2 (7 bases). The germline V gene encodes CDR1 SGHNT and CDR2 YYREEE (reference sequence). This CDR3 region has 16 residues. The CDR3 region has the DNA TGTACCAGCAGCCGGCTGGAAGGGGGGGACCAAGAGACCCAGTACTTC. Protein: CTSSRLEGGDQETQYF.

The chain recombines TRBV5-1 with TRBJ1-2; 9 bases are a match to TRBD1. Trimming removed 6 bases from V and 0 bases from J; junction bases left unmatched: 6. Germline CDR1 reads SGHRS; CDR2 reads YFSETQ. The CDR3 is made up of 15 amino acids. The chain's CDR3 is CASMQGQGTNYGYTF. CDR3 in DNA: TGCGCCAGCATGCAAGGACAGGGGACTAACTATGGCTACACCTTC.

J is TRBJ2-1 and V is TRBV20-1; 11 nucleotides match TRBD2. CDR1 is DFQATT and CDR2 is SNEGSKA in the germline V gene (reference sequence). The V and J ends lost 4 bases and 1 base, in that order; junction bases with no gene match: 3. This CDR3 has 15 amino acids. In DNA, the CDR3 is TGCAGTGCTACCCGACTAGCGGGGTCCTACAATGAGCAGTTCTTC. Its protein product is CSATRLAGSYNEQFF.

The chain combines TRBV29-1 with TRBJ2-4, with unresolved D. Looked up from germline, CDR1 is SQVTM and CDR2 is ANQGSEA. This CDR3 has 11 residues. V dropped 4 bases and J dropped 8 bases, with 9 bases sitting between them. The CDR3: CSVVILDIQYF. The CDR3 nucleotides are TGCAGCGTTGTGATTTTGGACATTCAGTACTTC.

The rearrangement uses TRBV5-1 and TRBJ2-1, with 10 nucleotides matching TRBD1. Germline V CDR1 and CDR2: SGHRS, YFSETQ. With 0 bases clipped from V and 12 bases from J, the junction kept 12 bases outside the gene matches. The CDR3 runs 16 residues. As DNA, the CDR3 is TGCGCCAGCAGCTTGGCCATTTCCCGGGACAGGGGTGCGCAGTTCTTC. This sequence encodes CASSLAISRDRGAQFF. Full variable domain (remainder filled in from reference TRBV5-1 and TRBJ2-1): KAGVTQTPRYLIKTRGQQVTLSCSPISGHRSVSWYQQTPGQGLQFLFEYFSETQRNKGNFPGRFSGRQFSNSRSEMNVSTLELGDSALYLCASSLAISRDRGAQFFGPGTRLTVL.

This chain uses TRBV20-1 with TRBJ2-7, with 8 bases identical to TRBD2. The CDR3 loop spans 14 amino acids. The J segment lost 0 bases and the V segment lost 6 bases, leaving 7 bases of the junction unmatched. Germline CDR1 DFQATT, CDR2 SNEGSKA (reference sequence). The CDR3 here is CSALAGTSSYEQYF. The CDR3 bases are TGCAGTGCCCTTGCCGGGACTAGCTCCTACGAGCAGTACTTC.

The chain combines TRBV6-1 with TRBJ2-4; D unresolved. Trimming took off 8 bases at V and 0 bases at J, with 5 bases between the two ends. Germline V gene sequence: CDR1 MNHNS, CDR2 SASEGT. The CDR3 spans 12 residues. Here the CDR3 DNA reads TGTGCCAGCGCAATAGCCAAAAACATTCAGTACTTC. Protein sequence: CASAIAKNIQYF.